This T cell receptor beta chain stems from a study of blood T cell repertoires in COVID-19. In the study overall: Donors in the United States, Italy and Spain gave samples during acute or convalescent COVID-19. PBMCs, B-cell-depleted T cells, or T cells provided the cDNA or gDNA that made up the material.

Authors' processing steps: Reference gene primer amplification yielded estimated nucleated cell counts. The method was immunoSEQ multiplex PCR; TCRdb's version includes in-frame clones alone and lacks a portion of them. For V, J and clone size, that table is used; D and trimming come from the DNA. The data hold 250,000 to 350,000 clones, with roughly 85% observed a single time. The germline V gene has CDR1 MNHEY and CDR2 SMNVEV (reference sequence). The CDR3 has 15 residues. V was shortened by 5 bases and J by 4 bases, with 17 bases between the two germline ends. This clone was detected once. This receptor was obtained from a woman in her twenties or thirties with active or convalescent COVID-19. This chain connects TRBV27 to TRBJ1-1; the D gene is possibly TRBD1 (5 bases). Sequencing was done on a sample of peripheral blood. DNA for the CDR3: TGTGCCAGCAGTCCTGGGGCGCGCATGAGCACTGAAGCTTTCTTT. Translation gives CASSPGARMSTEAFF.